The present T cell receptor beta chain was sequenced within a study of blood T cell repertoires in COVID-19. Study overall: Symptom resolution, clearance, or two negative PCRs marked donors in Cohort 3 as recovered.

Profiling relied on immunoSEQ multiplex PCR, and the TCRdb table lists in-frame clones only, not all of them. This sample yields about 360,000 clones, of which about 89% are seen a single time; 1.5% to 2.5% belongs to the top ten. Trimming pared 5 bases from V and 2 bases from J, leaving 13 bases between. Germline-derived CDR1 and CDR2 are KGHSH and LQKENI. The CDR3 contains 15 residues. This clone was seen a handful of times. The J gene is TRBJ1-5, the V gene TRBV18; unclear D gene. The material sequenced was PBMCs or T cells enriched from blood (not recorded which). The origin of this receptor is a man in his forties or fifties in a cohort exposed to, infected with or recovered from COVID-19 (not recorded which). The CDR3 reads CASSSERLGNQPQHF. The CDR3 DNA reads as TGTGCCAGCTCATCCGAGCGGTTGGGCAATCAGCCCCAGCATTTT.